The 27 T cell receptor beta chains in this list originate from one sample, sequenced in a study of blood T cell repertoires in COVID-19. Sequenced by immunoSEQ multiplex PCR; TCRdb stores in-frame clones only, minus some. Of approximately 280,000 clones listed, around nine tenths were seen once; the top ten hold roughly 2.3%. Sequencing was performed on peripheral blood. The origin of the receptors is a man in his fifties with acute or convalescent COVID-19.

J is TRBJ1-1 and V is TRBV7-9, with TRBD1 as a possible D gene (6 bases). The CDR3 totals 17 residues. V was pared by 0 bases and J by 4 bases, with 18 bases between. Germline V gives CDR1 SEHNR, CDR2 FQNEAQ (reference sequence). As DNA, the CDR3 is TGTGCCAGCAGCTTAGCGGTAGGGGGAGGGGAAGGCACTGAAGCTTTCTTT. Protein sequence: CASSLAVGGGEGTEAFF. The variable domain in full, with the rest retrieved from reference TRBV7-9 and TRBJ1-1, is DTGVSQNPRHKITKRGQNVTFRCDPISEHNRLYWYRQTLGQGPEFLTYFQNEAQLEKSRLLSDRFSAERPKGSFSTLEIQRTEQGDSAMYLCASSLAVGGGEGTEAFFGQGTRLTVV.

The chain is built from TRBV24-1 and TRBJ2-7; TRBD1 matches 8 bases. The CDR3 consists of 16 residues. Germline V gene lookup returns CDR1 KGHDR and CDR2 SFDVKD. Trimming removed 5 bases from V and 2 bases from J; junction bases left unmatched: 10. The CDR3 spells CATSGLWGDRTYEQYF. For the CDR3, the DNA is TGTGCCACCAGTGGACTATGGGGGGACAGGACCTACGAGCAGTACTTC.

V usage is TRBV2 and J usage is TRBJ1-2; 8 bases are shared with TRBD1. CDR1 SNHLY and CDR2 FYNNEI come from the germline V gene. The CDR3 has 14 residues. The ends lost 2 bases at V and 5 bases at J; junction bases unmatched: 4. The CDR3 protein is CASSENGQGYGYTF. The CDR3 nucleotides are TGTGCCAGCAGTGAAAATGGACAGGGATATGGCTACACCTTC. The full variable domain, rest sourced from reference TRBV2 and TRBJ1-2, is EPEVTQTPSHQVTQMGQEVILRCVPISNHLYFYWYRQILGQKVEFLVSFYNNEISEKSEIFDDQFSVERPDGSNFTLKIRSTKLEDSAMYFCASSENGQGYGYTFGSGTRLTVV.

The chain is built from TRBV5-1 and TRBJ1-1, with TRBD1 matching over 8 bases. Germline CDR1 and CDR2: SGHRS and YFSETQ. The CDR3 loop spans 15 amino acids. The ends lost 4 bases at V and 3 bases at J; junction bases unmatched: 8. As DNA, the CDR3 is TGCGCCAGCAGCCCAAGACAGGGGTGGGACACTGAAGCTTTCTTT. Residues: CASSPRQGWDTEAFF.

This clone was seen a single time. J is TRBJ2-3 and V is TRBV24-1; TRBD2 aligns across 11 bases. This CDR3 has 16 residues. V dropped 5 bases and J dropped 5; count of bases not matched to a gene: 8. Germline V lookup: CDR1 KGHDR, CDR2 SFDVKD. The CDR3, as DNA: TGTGCCACCAGTGCCCAGACTAGCGGGGTGGGAGATACGCAGTATTTT. It translates to CATSAQTSGVGDTQYF.

This clone was counted only a few times. The rearrangement uses TRBV19 and TRBJ1-2, with no clear D. V lost 5 bases, J lost 1 base, and 17 bases lay in between. The CDR3 runs 16 residues. The germline V gene has CDR1 LNHDA and CDR2 SQIVND (reference sequence). In DNA form, the CDR3 reads TGTGCCAGTAGTCAGCTTGGCGGGAGACTTAACTATGGCTACACCTTC. This translates into CASSQLGGRLNYGYTF.

V is TRBV7-3 and J is TRBJ2-7; the match to TRBD1 covers 9 bases. V was pared by 3 bases and J by 3 bases, with 6 bases of the junction left unmatched. The CDR3 has 15 residues. The V gene's germline CDR1 is SGHTA and CDR2 FQGTGA. CDR3: CASSFTGDRDYEQYF. The CDR3 DNA reads as TGTGCCAGCAGCTTTACGGGGGACAGGGACTACGAGCAGTACTTC.

The chain joins TRBV6-5 to TRBJ1-3; possibly TRBD1 for D (6 bases). Germline V lookup: CDR1 MNHEY, CDR2 SVGAGI. The CDR3 is made up of 12 amino acids. With 8 bases removed from V and 1 base from J, the gap between germline ends came to 6 bases. The chain's CDR3 is CASQGSGNTIYF. DNA for the CDR3: TGTGCCAGCCAGGGGTCTGGAAACACCATATATTTT.

The chain has TRBV7-9 and TRBJ2-7, with a tentative D call TRBD2 (5 bases). The CDR3 is 15 residues long. CDR1 and CDR2 (germline): SEHNR, FQNEAQ (reference sequence). V dropped 5 bases and J dropped 6 bases, with 20 bases sitting between them. CDR3 in amino acids: CASSGENSLNGEQYF. CDR3 sequence (DNA): TGTGCCAGCAGCGGGGAGAATAGTCTTAACGGCGAGCAGTACTTC. The full variable domain, in which reference TRBV7-9 and TRBJ2-7 provide the parts outside the CDR3, is DTGVSQNPRHKITKRGQNVTFRCDPISEHNRLYWYRQTLGQGPEFLTYFQNEAQLEKSRLLSDRFSAERPKGSFSTLEIQRTEQGDSAMYLCASSGENSLNGEQYFGPGTRLTVT.

The chain is built from TRBV7-9 and TRBJ1-3; a possible D gene is TRBD1 (5 bases). Germline CDR1 is SEHNR and CDR2 is FQNEAQ (reference sequence). The CDR3 is 16 amino acids. Trimming removed 1 base from V and 4 bases from J, with 14 bases in between. CDR3 sequence (DNA): TGTGCCAGCAGCTTAGAGGGGTCTCACTTGGGAAACACCATATATTTT. This translates into CASSLEGSHLGNTIYF.

This clone was seen a single time. This rearrangement joins TRBV29-1 to TRBJ2-1; D is possibly TRBD1 (5 bases). Germline CDR1 reads SQVTM; CDR2 reads ANQGSEA. The CDR3 is 15 amino acids. Between the trimmed V and J ends, which lost 3 bases and 4 bases, there was a span of 16 bases. The CDR3 DNA reads TGCAGCGTTGATCCAAGAGGACCAGGGTACAATGAGCAGTTCTTC. This sequence encodes CSVDPRGPGYNEQFF.

The gene calls are TRBV29-1 and TRBJ2-1; no reliable D call. The CDR3 contains 13 residues. Trimming removed 3 bases from V and 3 bases from J, with 9 bases in between. The germline V gene has CDR1 SQVTM and CDR2 ANQGSEA. CDR3 bases: TGCAGCGTTGAGGCCAGATACTACAATGAGCAGTTCTTC. Its protein is CSVEARYYNEQFF.

This clone showed up just a few times. The J gene is TRBJ2-3, the V gene TRBV5-4; 8 bases map to TRBD2. This CDR3 spans 16 amino acids. In germline, CDR1 is SGHNT, CDR2 YYREEE (reference sequence). V trimming: 4 bases; J trimming: 2 bases; junction bases outside the gene matches: 9. The CDR3 region is CASSRPAGANTDTQYF. CDR3 in DNA: TGTGCCAGCAGCCGTCCAGCGGGGGCCAACACAGATACGCAGTATTTT.

The CDR3 region is CASSSEGTDLNYGYTF. The CDR3 DNA follows: TGTGCCAGCAGTTCGGAGGGGACGGATCTCAACTATGGCTACACCTTC. The V and J genes are TRBV6-5 and TRBJ1-2; maybe TRBD1 (5 bases). V was shortened by 4 bases and J by 2 bases, with 17 bases between the two germline ends. The germline CDR1 and CDR2 sequences are MNHEY and SVGAGI. The CDR3 sequence is 16 residues long.

This clone was seen a single time. The chain recombines TRBV5-1 with TRBJ1-1, with D possibly TRBD1 on 5 matching bases. The CDR3 is 14 residues long. V was trimmed by 6 bases and J by 5 bases, leaving 17 bases between them. Per the germline V gene, CDR1 is SGHRS and CDR2 is YFSETQ. Here the CDR3 DNA reads TGCGCCAGCACCCTGGGGGGAGACGGAACTGAAGCTTTCTTT. Translated: CASTLGGDGTEAFF.

The chain carries TRBV6-5 and TRBJ1-6; D is ambiguous. In germline, CDR1 is MNHEY, CDR2 SVGAGI. This CDR3 is built from 12 residues. Trimming left V 5 bases short and J 6 bases short, with 5 bases between. The chain's CDR3 is CASSRSNSPLHF. Here the CDR3 DNA reads TGTGCCAGCAGTCGTAGTAATTCACCCCTCCACTTT.

The gene calls are TRBV6-5 and TRBJ2-7; TRBD1 is a possible D gene (6 bases). The CDR3 covers 14 residues. The V gene's germline CDR1 is MNHEY and CDR2 SVGAGI. V was trimmed by 8 bases and J by 4 bases, leaving 18 bases between them. The CDR3: CASANSGHPYEQYF. For the CDR3, the DNA is TGTGCCAGCGCTAACTCGGGACACCCATACGAGCAGTACTTC.

The rearrangement links TRBV20-1 to TRBJ1-4; D not resolved. Trimming left V 1 base short and J 8 bases short, with 5 bases between. In germline, CDR1 is DFQATT, CDR2 SNEGSKA (reference sequence). CDR3 length: 11 residues. CDR3 DNA sequence: TGCAGTGCTAGAGCTTTGGAAAAACTGTTTTTT. This translates into CSARALEKLFF.

The chain employs TRBV2 and TRBJ1-4; the match to TRBD1 covers 10 bases. Germline CDR1 is SNHLY and CDR2 is FYNNEI. The CDR3 totals 13 residues. V was clipped by 11 bases and J by 3 bases; unmatched bases: 3. The CDR3 coding sequence is TGTGCCGGGACAGGGGAAGCTAATGAAAAACTGTTTTTT. Encoded protein: CAGTGEANEKLFF.

The genes are TRBV6-1 and TRBJ1-5; 8 nucleotides match TRBD1. Trimming removed 4 bases from V and 7 bases from J; junction bases left unmatched: 15. This CDR3 spans 17 amino acids. Germline loops: CDR1 MNHNS, CDR2 SASEGT. The CDR3 protein is CASSAKMNPGTGQPQHF. CDR3 coding DNA: TGTGCCAGCAGTGCGAAGATGAACCCCGGGACAGGCCAGCCCCAGCATTTT.

The chain carries TRBV2 and TRBJ2-1, with 7 bases aligning to TRBD2. Germline V gene data show CDR1 as SNHLY and CDR2 as FYNNEI. Trimming at V came to 0 bases and at J to 8 bases, leaving 4 bases not matched to a gene. CDR3 size: 14 residues. The CDR3 region has the DNA TGTGCCAGCAGTGAAGCGGGGCGGGGGTATGAGCAGTTCTTC. Translating gives CASSEAGRGYEQFF. Looking up the rest from reference TRBV2 and TRBJ2-1 gives the full variable domain: EPEVTQTPSHQVTQMGQEVILRCVPISNHLYFYWYRQILGQKVEFLVSFYNNEISEKSEIFDDQFSVERPDGSNFTLKIRSTKLEDSAMYFCASSEAGRGYEQFFGPGTRLTVL.

This clone was counted once. V is TRBV5-1 and J is TRBJ1-4; no firm D call. V was pared by 0 bases and J by 1 base, with 16 bases between. The CDR3 extends over 18 amino acids. Per germline, CDR1 SGHRS and CDR2 YFSETQ. In DNA form, the CDR3 reads TGCGCCAGCAGCTTGGTACGGGGAGAGTTTGGAACTAATGAAAAACTGTTTTTT. As protein: CASSLVRGEFGTNEKLFF.

The V and J genes are TRBV18 and TRBJ2-5, with 7 bases matching TRBD1. Trimming at V came to 3 bases and at J to 1 base, leaving 11 bases not matched to a gene. The CDR3 is 17 amino acids. CDR1 and CDR2 from the germline V gene are KGHSH and LQKENI. The CDR3 DNA reads TGTGCCAGCTCACCTACGACAGGGCCGTGGGCCCAAGAGACCCAGTACTTC. Residues: CASSPTTGPWAQETQYF.

V is TRBV6-6 and J is TRBJ1-5; D is unclear. The CDR3 contains 15 residues. Per germline, CDR1 MNHNY and CDR2 SVGAGI (reference sequence). The V and J ends lost 4 bases and 1 base respectively, with 11 bases between them. CDR3 sequence (DNA): TGTGCCAGCAGTTTGCACAGAACGAGCAATCAGCCCCAGCATTTT. Its protein is CASSLHRTSNQPQHF.

This chain connects TRBV25-1 to TRBJ1-5; possibly TRBD1 for D (5 bases). Between the trimmed V and J ends, which lost 4 bases and 6 bases, there was a span of 13 bases. Per the germline V gene, CDR1 is MGHDK and CDR2 is SYGVNS. The CDR3 is 14 residues long. CDR3 residues: CASSGGHSGQPQHF. DNA of the CDR3: TGTGCCAGCAGTGGCGGACACTCAGGTCAGCCCCAGCATTTT.

The rearrangement links TRBV5-1 to TRBJ2-5, with 12 nucleotides matching TRBD2. V was pared by 3 bases and J by 4 bases, with 7 bases of the junction left unmatched. The CDR3 is 16 residues long. Germline-derived CDR1 and CDR2 are SGHRS and YFSETQ. CDR3 in DNA: TGCGCCAGCAGCTCCTTTACTAGCGGGGGGCGAGAGACCCAGTACTTC. Protein sequence: CASSSFTSGGRETQYF.

The gene calls are TRBV9 and TRBJ1-2, with no clear D. CDR1 is SGDLS, CDR2 YYNGEE, per germline. The CDR3 covers 15 residues. The V gene lost 4 bases and the J gene lost 5 bases, with 18 bases spanning the gap. The CDR3 DNA sequence: TGTGCCAGCAGCCCCTCCCCCGAGGTTTTATATGGCTACACCTTC. Encoded protein: CASSPSPEVLYGYTF. The variable domain in full, completed from reference TRBV9 and TRBJ1-2, reads DSGVTQTPKHLITATGQRVTLRCSPRSGDLSVYWYQQSLDQGLQFLIQYYNGEERAKGNILERFSAQQFPDLHSELNLSSLELGDSALYFCASSPSPEVLYGYTFGSGTRLTVV.